This T cell receptor beta chain was sequenced during a study of cytomegalovirus exposure and HLA in healthy donors (dated by TCRdb to the late 2010s). For context, the study as a whole: An earlier analysis of 587 of the donors reported around 280 Gb of sequence data and 117 million unique TCR beta sequences obtained from approximately 180 million T cells. Roughly 300 gigabases of sequencing data and 70 million to 100 million unique TCR sequences were included in an early release covering several hundred HLA-typed donors. Among the roughly 400 genotyped donors, around 81% belonged to the genetic ancestry cluster associated with self-reported Caucasian donors. The study aimed to test whether cataloging public T cell receptors could reveal signatures of past pathogen exposure. Using immunosequencing, the study profiled T cell repertoires from 500 to 800 subjects and related those repertoires to cytomegalovirus serostatus. In addition to the first cohort of approximately 670 subjects, a separate validation cohort of approximately 130 different subjects was used. To predict cytomegalovirus infection status, the study combined high-throughput TCR immunosequencing, statistical association of individual TCRs with disease status, and machine learning. A later analysis re-examined previously published TCR beta repertoires from 610 or so donors and added high-resolution HLA genotyping to investigate patterns of TCR occurrence. Rather than using new phenotypic data, the later analysis identified candidate immune exposures from TCR beta sequences and from how often those sequences occurred across donors. In an earlier analysis of 550 to 700 of the donors, high-throughput TCR beta sequencing was used to judge whether each TCR beta V gene segment behaved as functional or pseudogenic. Alongside the repertoire data, information on donor age, sex, ethnicity and CMV serostatus was compiled. A later genetic analysis took genome-wide SNP genotypes for about 55% of the 666 donors and used that subset as a discovery cohort. Every discovery cohort repertoire had been produced on one sequencing platform. Both class I and class II loci were covered by HLA typing, at four-digit resolution. The number of donors typed differed by locus, with roughly 620-630 for A, B, C, DRB1 and DQB1, 522 for DQA1, 600 to 610 for DPA1, and roughly 450 for DPB1. Several DR-DQ haplotypes were treated as single units for association and clustering because of strong linkage in the cohort. Across around 400 genotyped donors of the cohort, an average of approximately 220,000 unique TCR beta nucleotide sequences per donor were sequenced, and around 20% of those sequences were non-productive.

Summary of the overall study and its limitations: Because counts were too low, around 17 rarely observed V segments, including chromosome 9 orphons, were left out of the earlier analysis of about 500 of the donors. Strong co-occurrence of HLA alleles, especially DR and DQ, made assigning TCR associations to individual alleles difficult. In the study, 150 to 200 TCR beta chains were listed as associated with cytomegalovirus. In a later analysis, several top co-occurrence clusters were reported to appear linked to parvovirus B19, influenza, CMV and Epstein-Barr virus. A group of highly shared sequence variants was considered likely to be a technical artifact of the sequencing pipeline. The classifier was reported to diagnose cytomegalovirus status with high specificity and sensitivity in both the original cohort and the validation cohort. A further reported finding was that TCR beta sequences accurately predicted the HLA-A and HLA-B alleles for most subjects in the first cohort. Only TCR beta chains were sequenced in this cohort, and the absence of alpha or paired-chain data limited detectable features. Sequencing depth was assumed to be roughly uniform across donors in the presence/absence analyses, though that assumption may not hold. At a false discovery rate of 0.05, a later analysis linked roughly 17,000 TCR beta sequences to specific HLA alleles. An earlier analysis of around 500 of the donors showed that most TCR beta V segments appeared in productive rearrangements either about 87% or about 30% of the time, which broadly matched IMGT annotations. Across donors, most TCR sequences were observed very rarely, whereas some public TCRs were present in many individuals. Compared with the roughly 720-donor mean, donors in an Asian-associated ancestry cluster had fewer N-insertions in productive TCRs, according to a later genetic analysis. For the cohort, immune exposure information was limited to CMV serostatus. HLA typing was unavailable for some donors at each locus, so association tests used only the typed subset. Linkage disequilibrium might explain the correlated functional status among segregating V segments, but an unknown experimental factor could not be ruled out. A later genetic analysis associated a missense DCLRE1C variant with V-gene and J-gene trimming of TCR beta chains, and an independent cohort replicated the association. A later analysis found that TCR association rates varied across HLA loci, with DRB1 alleles showing the most associated TCRs and HLA-C alleles the fewest. In a later analysis, HLA-associated TCR beta chains showed more clonal expansion and lower generation probabilities than non-associated chains that were equally common. It was suggested by the authors that the approach could potentially be generalized to other disease states and immunological phenotypes. In a later analysis, most CMV-associated TCR beta chains were found to appear HLA-restricted, with HLA associations seemingly driven largely by CMV exposure. A few of the identified cytomegalovirus-associated TCR beta chains were confirmed in vitro to be specific for cytomegalovirus antigens.

In total, roughly 670 healthy bone marrow donors made up the cohort. Cohort members were all nominally healthy when sampled, although unrecorded immune exposures were likely present. The donor tested CMV seropositive and was one of the 289 seropositive cohort members. A peripheral blood sample was collected from each donor, and TCR beta sequencing was performed on peripheral blood mononuclear cells. Genomic DNA was extracted from the blood cell samples with the Qiagen DNeasy Blood Extraction Kit. Library method: the immunoSEQ multiplex PCR assay. A mixture of 60 forward primers for TCR Vbeta segments and 13 reverse primers for TCR Jbeta segments was used in the multiplex PCR. The CDR3 region of rearranged TCR beta genes was amplified from genomic DNA by a multiplex PCR assay. The amplified TCR beta libraries were sequenced on the Illumina HiSeq System as 87-base-pair reads. As for the original processing: A later analysis counted about 80 million unique TCR beta chains across the 550 to 800 repertoires, and around 9.9 million of these chains were shared by at least two donors. To remove PCR and sequencing errors, raw reads were error-corrected and collapsed into unique sequences using a nearest-neighbor algorithm that merged closely related sequences. CDR3 sequences were aligned to IMGT reference sequences to assign V, D and J gene segments. For a sequence to be retained, a match of at least six nucleotides to both a V gene segment and a J gene segment was required. A rearrangement was called productive if the CDR3 had no stop codons and remained in frame with V and J, and every other rearrangement was called non-productive. Following IMGT convention, CDR3 was defined as the stretch from the second conserved V-encoded cysteine to the conserved J-encoded phenylalanine. Sequences without an unambiguous match to a single V gene segment were excluded from the earlier analysis of approximately 560 of the donors. In an earlier analysis of several hundred of the donors, V segments were called functional above 56.7% productive rearrangements and were called segregating when the between-donor standard deviation exceeded 5%. A statistical classification framework was developed to diagnose cytomegalovirus status using the catalog of TCR beta chain sequences. In a later analysis, TCR nucleotide sequences were compared against IMGT/GENE-DB human TR gene sequences so that V and J genes could be assigned. In a later analysis, CDR3 sequences and most-parsimonious VDJ recombination scenarios were assigned using the TCRdist pipeline. In a later analysis, each TCR beta chain was defined by its CDR3 amino acid sequence together with its V-gene family, and reads without a unique V-gene family were excluded. To address suspected cross-contamination and a sequencing artifact, a later analysis removed roughly 580 highly shared, low-generation-probability nucleotide sequences. For each public chain, a later analysis derived a clonal expansion index from normalized ranks of inferred template counts within each repertoire. Generation probabilities in a later analysis came from a VDJ recombination model fitted to out-of-frame rearrangements, and those results were checked against IGoR. In a later analysis, TCR-TCR, TCR-HLA and TCR-CMV co-occurrence was scored with hypergeometric tests, and a repertoire-size bias correction was applied to TCR pairs. In a later analysis, false discovery rates were estimated by permuting HLA or CMV assignments 20 times. A later analysis grouped co-occurring TCRs with DBSCAN, adding TCRdist sequence similarity when clustering within HLA-allele-positive subsets. Repertoires with fewer than 30,000 or more than 120,000 public chains were left out of co-occurrence clustering, as were about five repertoires with anomalous nucleotide sharing. The table was pulled from immuneACCESS by TCRdb, which kept in-frame rearrangements only. Such tables lose some clones; where checked, under half of the loss comes from unresolved V genes, and the rest has no known cause. V, J and clone size are taken as reported in that table, and D and trimming were inferred from the DNA itself. Present in this sample are under 200,000 clones, approximately 80% of which were seen just once. In total, the top ten clones hold over 2.5% of the sample.

As concerns this clone: Its antigen is unknown. No base-level quality is on record; no much larger clone is a single base apart.

Source material: PBMCs. This receptor was obtained from a woman in her forties in good health and CMV-seropositive.

CDR3 sequence: CEPPGLGEKLFF. In nucleotides, the sequence is TGTGAACCTCCGGGACTCGGTGAAAAACTGTTTTTT. This chain is built from TRBV19 and TRBJ1-4, and the D gene may be TRBD1, 5 bases matching. Taken from cysteine to phenylalanine, the CDR3 has 12 residues. The DNA shown is the 36-base CDR3, in frame from base 1. The germline V gene (reference sequence) specifies LNHDA as CDR1 and SQIVND as CDR2.